Following are 13 T cell receptor beta chains from one sample sequenced in a study of T cell repertoires in cytomegalovirus infection. TCRdb passed the reads through MiXCR, listing each CDR3 protein once. The sample records roughly 730,000 distinct CDR3 sequences, approximately 33% being singletons. What these receptors recognize is not known. The sample in question was cultured PBMCs, obtained from culture after CMV antigen stimulation. The receptors come from a human donor in good health (CMV status not recorded). Some clones in this sample may be carry-over from other donors' samples.

The chain employs TRBV2 and TRBJ2-3; TRBD2 matches 10 bases. The CDR3 is 15 residues long. After removal of 7 bases from V and 5 bases from J, the junction contained 9 bases not matched to a gene. The germline gives CDR1 SNHLY, CDR2 FYNNEI. The CDR3 reads CASKTAAGGRDTQYF. CDR3 DNA sequence: TGTGCCAGCAAGACGGCAGCGGGGGGGCGAGATACGCAGTATTTT.

The chain uses TRBV28 and TRBJ1-4; D unclear. Trimming removed 3 bases at V and 0 bases at J, with 11 bases between. CDR3 length: 16 amino acids. Germline V lookup: CDR1 MDHEN, CDR2 SYDVKM. The CDR3 loop reads CASSFVPLSTNEKLFF. The DNA of the CDR3 is TGTGCCAGCAGTTTTGTACCGTTATCAACTAATGAAAAACTGTTTTTT.

V is TRBV6-2 or TRBV6-3 and J is TRBJ2-6; D not certain. Germline lookup yields CDR1 MNHEY and CDR2 SVGEGT. Trimming removed 8 bases from V and 0 bases from J, with 11 bases in between. There are 15 residues in the CDR3. The CDR3 DNA reads as TGTGCCAGCGGCCAATTGATCTCTGGGGCCAACGTCCTGACTTTC. This codes for CASGQLISGANVLTF.

The sample holds a few counts of this clonotype. The chain couples TRBV7-6 to TRBJ2-3; D unclear. This CDR3 comprises 14 residues. CDR1 and CDR2 from the germline V gene are SGHVS and FNYEAQ. The V and J ends lost 3 bases and 6 bases respectively, with 13 bases between them. Here the CDR3 DNA reads TGTGCCAGCAGCTTCCCCCGAACCTGGGATACGCAGTATTTT. The encoded protein is CASSFPRTWDTQYF. Full variable domain (outside the CDR3, taken from reference TRBV7-6 and TRBJ2-3): GAGVSQSPRYKVTKRGQDVALRCDPISGHVSLYWYRQALGQGPEFLTYFNYEAQQDKSGLPNDRFSAERPEGSISTLTIQRTEQRDSAMYRCASSFPRTWDTQYFGPGTRLTVL.

A few counts support this clonotype. The chain has TRBV12-3 or TRBV12-4 and TRBJ1-1, with D hard to call. This CDR3 contains 12 residues. With 6 bases removed from V and 4 bases from J, the gap between germline ends came to 9 bases. In DNA, the CDR3 is TGTGCCAGCAGCGAACACCCCACTGAAGCTTTCTTT. Translated: CASSEHPTEAFF.

This clonotype was seen once. The chain carries TRBV20-1 and TRBJ2-7; TRBD2 matches at 7 bases. V trimming: 2 bases; J trimming: 3 bases; junction bases outside the gene matches: 10. Germline CDR1 DFQATT, CDR2 SNEGSKA (reference sequence). This CDR3 has 15 residues. The CDR3 loop is CSARWGGEGLYEQYF. In DNA, the CDR3 is TGCAGTGCTAGATGGGGAGGGGAGGGCCTCTACGAGCAGTACTTC.

The chain recombines TRBV7-2 with TRBJ1-3, with D tentatively TRBD1 (6 bases). The germline gives CDR1 SGHTA, CDR2 FQGNSA. Deletions cut 3 bases from V and 0 bases from J, with 18 bases between. This CDR3 has 18 residues. CDR3 residues: CASSFRWEGRGSGNTIYF. The CDR3 DNA follows: TGTGCCAGCAGCTTCCGTTGGGAGGGCAGGGGCTCTGGAAACACCATATATTTT.

This clonotype has just a few counts. CDR3 DNA sequence: TGCAGTGCTAGGGACAGGGGGGCCCAAGAGACCCAGTACTTC. Its translation: CSARDRGAQETQYF. The chain combines TRBV20-1 with TRBJ2-5, with 10 positions matching TRBD1. Germline V gives CDR1 DFQATT, CDR2 SNEGSKA (reference sequence). This CDR3 comprises 14 residues. Trimming cost V 3 bases and J 1 base; bases outside gene matches: 2.

This clonotype was seen more than once but under ten times. The rearrangement joins TRBV7-9 to TRBJ2-2, with D possibly called TRBD1 or TRBD2 (6 bases each). Germline-derived CDR1 and CDR2 are SEHNR and FQNEAQ (reference sequence). CDR3 length: 17 residues. The V end lost 7 bases, the J end lost 10 bases, and 28 bases lay between the germline ends. The CDR3 region has the DNA TGTGCCAGCACGCATTGGAGGGGGACCAGCACCGGTGAGGAGCTGTTTTTT. Protein: CASTHWRGTSTGEELFF.

This chain joins TRBV2 and TRBJ1-2, with no clear D. The CDR3 has 13 residues. CDR1 SNHLY and CDR2 FYNNEI come from the germline V gene. Trimming pared 5 bases from V and 6 bases from J, leaving 13 bases between. DNA of the CDR3: TGTGCCAGCAGTACCTTCCCCGGAGATGGCTACACCTTC. Its translation is CASSTFPGDGYTF.

This clonotype occurred a few times. The V call is TRBV5-4, the J call TRBJ2-1; 11 bases are shared with TRBD2. From germline, CDR1 is SGHNT and CDR2 YYREEE (reference sequence). V lost 2 bases to trimming and J lost 7 bases; unmatched junction nucleotides: 8. This CDR3 comprises 16 residues. The CDR3 spells CASSFPLAGGLNEQFF. The CDR3 region has the DNA TGTGCCAGCAGCTTTCCTTTAGCGGGGGGGCTGAATGAGCAGTTCTTC.

The gene calls are TRBV7-8 and TRBJ1-1, with 8 bases identical to TRBD1. V was clipped by 3 bases and J by 1 base; unmatched bases: 7. Germline CDR1 and CDR2: SGHVS and FQNEAQ. The CDR3 spans 16 residues. Written as DNA, the CDR3 is TGTGCCAGCAGCTTCCCGGGACAGGCGACGAACACTGAAGCTTTCTTT. This gives the protein CASSFPGQATNTEAFF.

This clonotype was seen only a few times. The V and J genes are TRBV7-9 and TRBJ1-4; D gene ambiguous. V shed 8 bases and J shed 0 bases, with 7 bases lying between them. Germline-derived CDR1 and CDR2 are SEHNR and FQNEAQ (reference sequence). There are 13 residues in the CDR3. The CDR3 DNA reads TGTGCCAGCGGAGGGACAACTAATGAAAAACTGTTTTTT. Translating gives CASGGTTNEKLFF.